The entry that follows covers one T cell receptor beta chain sequence. What it binds is unknown. Cultured cells yielded isolated CD4+ T cells after more than nine days. Vaccine administered to participants consisted of two doses of either BNT162b2 or mRNA-1273. The vaccine recipients had no prior SARS-CoV-2 infection, with negative nucleocapsid antibodies. On both days 3 and 7, half of the culture medium was replaced with IL-2 medium. This sample stems from a study of vaccination effects on CD4 cells after COVID-19. As for the study in general: Sequencing followed a ViraFEST assay step that expanded antigen-specific CD4+ T cells with viral peptide pools.

The assay was immunoSEQ multiplex PCR, and TCRdb's table has in-frame clones only and misses some. The table lists some 30,000 clones, 74% of them singletons, with just under 15% in the top ten. The CDR3 totals 14 residues. Trimming shortened V by 0 bases and J by 12 bases, and 17 bases separated the two germline ends. Looked up from germline, CDR1 is MRHNA and CDR2 is SNTAGT. The J gene is TRBJ1-1, the V gene TRBV6-4; TRBD1 might be the D (6 bases). This specimen was CD4+ T cells from PBMCs cultured without peptide, taken after COVID-19 vaccination. This receptor was obtained from a human donor who received a COVID-19 vaccine. CDR3 in amino acids: CASSDSRRQGLTFF. The CDR3 nucleotides read TGTGCCAGCAGTGACTCCAGAAGGCAGGGGTTGACTTTCTTT.